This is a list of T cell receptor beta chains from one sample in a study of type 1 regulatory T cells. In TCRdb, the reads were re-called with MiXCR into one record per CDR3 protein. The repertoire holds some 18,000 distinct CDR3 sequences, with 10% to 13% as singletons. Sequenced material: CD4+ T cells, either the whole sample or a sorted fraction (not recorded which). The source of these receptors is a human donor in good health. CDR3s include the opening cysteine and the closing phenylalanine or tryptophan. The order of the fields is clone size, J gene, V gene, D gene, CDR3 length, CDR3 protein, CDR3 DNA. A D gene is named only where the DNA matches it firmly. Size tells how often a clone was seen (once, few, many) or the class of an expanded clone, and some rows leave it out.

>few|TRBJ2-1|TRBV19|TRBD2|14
CASGLAGPYNEQFF
TGTGCCAGCGGACTAGCGGGACCCTACAATGAGCAGTTCTTC
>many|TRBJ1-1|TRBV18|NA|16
CASSPQPGRLNTEAFF
TGTGCCAGCTCACCACAACCGGGACGGCTGAACACTGAAGCTTTCTTT
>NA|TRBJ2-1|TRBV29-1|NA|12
CSVLPGYNEQFF
TGCAGCGTCCTTCCAGGGTACAATGAGCAGTTCTTC
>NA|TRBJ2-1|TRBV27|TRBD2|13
CASSRTSWDEQFF
TGTGCCAGCAGTAGGACTAGTTGGGATGAGCAGTTCTTC
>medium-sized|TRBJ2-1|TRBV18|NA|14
CASSLAIRGDEQFF
TGTGCCAGCTCACTAGCGATAAGGGGAGATGAGCAGTTCTTC
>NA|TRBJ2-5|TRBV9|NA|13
CASSPRQQETQYF
TGTGCCAGCAGCCCCAGACAGCAAGAGACCCAGTACTTC
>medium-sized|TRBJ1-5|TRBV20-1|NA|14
CSATYRQVDEPQHF
TGCAGTGCTACCTACCGACAGGTCGATGAGCCCCAGCATTTT
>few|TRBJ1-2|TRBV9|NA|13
CASSVGGFTGYTF
TGTGCCAGCAGCGTGGGGGGTTTTACCGGCTACACCTTC
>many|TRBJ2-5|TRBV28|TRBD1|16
CASSPPGQGARETQYF
TGTGCCAGCAGTCCACCGGGACAGGGGGCACGAGAGACCCAGTACTTC
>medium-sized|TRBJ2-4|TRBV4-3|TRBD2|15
CASSQVGSGSDIQYF
TGCGCCAGCAGCCAAGTGGGTAGCGGGAGTGACATTCAGTACTTC
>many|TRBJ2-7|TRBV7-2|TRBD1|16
CASSLETGGATYEQYF
TGTGCCAGCAGCTTAGAGACAGGGGGCGCCACCTACGAGCAGTACTTC
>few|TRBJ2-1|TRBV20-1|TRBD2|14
CSAPWTSGSNEQFF
TGCAGTGCCCCGTGGACTAGCGGGAGTAATGAGCAGTTCTTC
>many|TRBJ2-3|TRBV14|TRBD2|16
CASSPIAGPFTDTQYF
TGTGCCAGCAGCCCTATAGCGGGACCCTTCACAGATACGCAGTATTTT
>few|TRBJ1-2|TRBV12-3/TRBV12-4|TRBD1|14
CASSARQGNYGYTF
TGTGCCAGCAGTGCCCGACAGGGAAACTATGGCTACACCTTC
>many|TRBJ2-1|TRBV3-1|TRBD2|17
CASSQDLGGRANNEQFF
TGTGCCAGCAGCCAAGATCTGGGCGGGAGGGCCAACAATGAGCAGTTCTTC
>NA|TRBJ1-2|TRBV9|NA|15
CASSAIGDPNYGYTF
TGTGCCAGCAGCGCGATCGGAGACCCTAACTATGGCTACACCTTC
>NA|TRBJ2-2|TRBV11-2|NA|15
CASSLGGQSERELFF
TGTGCCAGCAGCTTAGGAGGACAGTCTGAGCGGGAGCTGTTTTTT
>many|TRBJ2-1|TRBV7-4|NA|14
CASTHGVLRNEQFF
TGTGCCAGCACCCATGGGGTTCTAAGGAATGAGCAGTTCTTC
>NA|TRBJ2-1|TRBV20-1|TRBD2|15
CSAGRAGLEYNEQFF
TGCAGTGCTGGGAGGGCGGGACTAGAATACAATGAGCAGTTCTTC
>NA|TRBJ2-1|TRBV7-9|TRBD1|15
CASTTGTGVVNEQFF
TGTGCCAGCACCACCGGGACAGGGGTGGTGAATGAGCAGTTCTTC
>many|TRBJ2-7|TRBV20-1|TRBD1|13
CSVVGQGAREQYF
TGCAGTGTCGTTGGACAGGGGGCTCGCGAGCAGTACTTC
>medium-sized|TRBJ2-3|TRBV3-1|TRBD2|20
CASSLRFRVPGTSGTDTQYF
TGTGCCAGCAGCCTCCGGTTCAGGGTTCCCGGGACTAGCGGGACAGATACGCAGTATTTT
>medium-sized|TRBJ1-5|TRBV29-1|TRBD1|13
CSVGQGARQPQHF
TGCAGCGTTGGACAGGGGGCACGTCAGCCCCAGCATTTT
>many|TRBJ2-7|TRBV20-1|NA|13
CSASPQSSYEQYF
TGCAGTGCTAGTCCTCAGAGCTCCTACGAGCAGTACTTC
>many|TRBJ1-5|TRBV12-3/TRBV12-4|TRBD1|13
CASSGTGYQPQHF
TGTGCCAGCAGTGGGACAGGGTATCAGCCCCAGCATTTT
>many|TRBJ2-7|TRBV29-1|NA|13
CSVEDLGTYEQYF
TGCAGCGTTGAAGATCTGGGTACCTACGAGCAGTACTTC
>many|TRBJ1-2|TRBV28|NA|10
CASSDYGYTF
TGTGCCAGCAGTGACTATGGCTACACCTTC
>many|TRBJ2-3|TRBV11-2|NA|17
CASSLSAVGRNTDTQYF
TGTGCCAGCAGCTTATCAGCCGTGGGACGAAATACAGATACGCAGTATTTT
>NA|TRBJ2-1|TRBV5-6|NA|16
CASSFLRGQIPNEQFF
TGTGCCAGCAGCTTTCTCCGAGGACAGATTCCCAATGAGCAGTTCTTC
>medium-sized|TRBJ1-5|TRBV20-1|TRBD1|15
CSASPTGARDQPQHF
TGCAGTGCTAGCCCGACAGGGGCGCGGGATCAGCCCCAGCATTTT
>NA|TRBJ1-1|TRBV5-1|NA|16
CASSLEAGVLYTEALF
TGCGCCAGCAGCTTGGAGGCAGGGGTTTTATACACTGAAGCTCTCTTT
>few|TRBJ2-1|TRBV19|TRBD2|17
CASRTSGRESSYNEQFF
TGTGCCAGTAGGACTAGCGGGAGGGAGAGCTCCTACAATGAGCAGTTCTTC
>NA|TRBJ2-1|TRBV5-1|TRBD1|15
CASSTDRGLVNEQFF
TGCGCCAGCAGCACGGACAGGGGGCTTGTAAATGAGCAGTTCTTC
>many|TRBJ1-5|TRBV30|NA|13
CAWSDHEDQPQHF
TGTGCCTGGAGTGATCATGAAGATCAGCCCCAGCATTTT
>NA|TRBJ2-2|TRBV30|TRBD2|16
CAWSRRGRAVGGEPFF
TGTGCCTGGAGTAGGCGCGGGAGGGCCGTCGGCGGGGAGCCGTTTTTT
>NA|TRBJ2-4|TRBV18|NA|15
CASSPPAGAKNIQYF
TGTGCCAGCTCACCACCCGCGGGGGCCAAAAACATTCAGTACTTC
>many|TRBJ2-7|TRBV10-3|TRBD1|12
CAIRDRSYEQYF
TGTGCCATCAGGGACAGGTCCTACGAGCAGTACTTC
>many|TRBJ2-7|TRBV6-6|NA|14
CASSPLGRRYEQYF
TGTGCCAGCAGCCCCTTGGGACGGCGCTACGAGCAGTACTTC
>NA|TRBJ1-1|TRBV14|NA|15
CASSQDARVDTEAFF
TGTGCCAGCAGCCAAGACGCGCGGGTGGACACTGAAGCTTTCTTT
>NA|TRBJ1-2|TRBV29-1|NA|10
CSVAQDGYTF
TGCAGCGTTGCACAGGATGGCTACACCTTC
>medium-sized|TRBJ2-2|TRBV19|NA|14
CASTKGANTGELFF
TGTGCCAGTACTAAGGGGGCGAACACCGGGGAGCTGTTTTTT
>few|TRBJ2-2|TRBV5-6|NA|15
CASTPVGRKTGELFF
TGTGCCAGCACCCCCGTGGGGCGCAAAACCGGGGAGCTGTTTTTT
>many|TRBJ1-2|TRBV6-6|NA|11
CASSPQGGYTF
TGTGCCAGCAGTCCCCAGGGCGGCTACACCTTC
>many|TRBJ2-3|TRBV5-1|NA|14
CASASRGDTDTQYF
TGCGCCAGCGCATCCCGCGGGGACACAGATACGCAGTATTTT
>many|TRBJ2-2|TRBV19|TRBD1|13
CASSRQGMRELFF
TGTGCCAGTAGCCGACAGGGTATGAGGGAGCTGTTTTTT
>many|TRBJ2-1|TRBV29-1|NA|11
CSVAEMDEQFF
TGCAGCGTTGCCGAAATGGATGAGCAGTTCTTC